Each of the 30 T cell receptor beta chains below was sequenced from the same sample in a study of blood T cell repertoires in COVID-19. TCRdb's copy holds only in-frame clones and misses some; the assay was immunoSEQ multiplex PCR. The table has approximately 190,000 clones, around four fifths seen once. What was sequenced was peripheral blood. Receptors originate from a man aged 25-45 years with active or convalescent COVID-19.

The chain links TRBV7-9 to TRBJ2-7; TRBD2 matches at 16 bases. V shed 5 bases, J shed 2 bases, and the junction held 12 bases outside the gene matches. Looked up from germline, CDR1 is SEHNR and CDR2 is FQNEAQ (reference sequence). CDR3 length: 19 residues. CDR3: CASSPRADGTSGRAYEQYF. In DNA form, the CDR3 reads TGTGCCAGCAGCCCCCGAGCGGATGGGACTAGCGGGAGGGCCTACGAGCAGTACTTC.

The chain employs TRBV9 and TRBJ2-5; TRBD2 agrees at 15 bases. Trimming cost V 3 bases and J 4 bases; bases outside gene matches: 7. Germline CDR1 SGDLS, CDR2 YYNGEE. The CDR3 runs to 17 residues. Written as DNA, the CDR3 is TGTGCCAGCAGCGAGGAGGGACTAGCGGGAGGAGCAGAGACCCAGTACTTC. The encoded protein is CASSEEGLAGGAETQYF.

The chain carries TRBV4-1 and TRBJ1-1; no clear D. The V end was cut by 3 bases, the J end by 5 bases, with 16 bases between. Germline lookup yields CDR1 MGHRA and CDR2 YSYEKL. The CDR3 length is 15 residues. The CDR3 DNA reads as TGCGCCAGCAGCCACATCGTTGGCCTTTCGACTGAAGCTTTCTTT. Protein product: CASSHIVGLSTEAFF.

The rearrangement joins TRBV30 to TRBJ1-6; weak D call: TRBD1 (5 bases). Germline CDR1 is GTSNPN and CDR2 is SVGIG (reference sequence). The CDR3 spans 14 residues. Trimming left V 5 bases short and J 8 bases short, with 16 bases between. In DNA, the CDR3 is TGTGCCTGGCACCGGGACTATCGGGATTCACCCCTCCACTTT. This translates into CAWHRDYRDSPLHF.

CDR3 loop: CSVEGQENYGYTF. CDR3 DNA sequence: TGCAGCGTTGAAGGACAGGAGAACTATGGCTACACCTTC. The genes are TRBV29-1 and TRBJ1-2; perhaps TRBD1 as D (6 bases). This CDR3 is built from 13 residues. Trimming left V 1 base short and J 2 bases short, with 8 bases between. CDR1 SQVTM and CDR2 ANQGSEA come from the germline V gene.

This clone has only a few counts. The chain has TRBV10-3 and TRBJ2-5, with 8 bases fitting TRBD2. With V trimmed by 11 bases and J by 2 bases, 13 bases remained unmatched. The CDR3 has 15 residues. The germline V gene encodes CDR1 ENHRY and CDR2 SYGVKD. The CDR3 sequence: CAVASMIAGQETQYF. Written as DNA, the CDR3 is TGTGCCGTTGCATCGATGATAGCGGGACAAGAGACCCAGTACTTC.

V is TRBV7-2 and J is TRBJ1-2; 10 bases match TRBD1. The CDR3 is 13 amino acids. The V gene end was trimmed by 7 bases and the J gene end by 8 bases; junction bases not matched to a gene: 7. The germline V gene encodes CDR1 SGHTA and CDR2 FQGNSA. For the CDR3, the DNA is TGTGCCAGCACCGACAGGGGGCCGGGGGGCTACACCTTC. It is translated as CASTDRGPGGYTF.

The gene calls are TRBV24-1 and TRBJ1-5; 10 bases fit TRBD1. This CDR3 spans 14 amino acids. V trimming: 5 bases; J trimming: 6 bases; junction bases outside the gene matches: 3. Per germline, CDR1 KGHDR and CDR2 SFDVKD. CDR3 protein: CATSGQGAGQPQHF. For the CDR3, the DNA is TGTGCCACCAGTGGACAGGGGGCAGGTCAGCCCCAGCATTTT.

V usage is TRBV27 and J usage is TRBJ1-2; 8 bases map to TRBD1. Germline V gene data show CDR1 as MNHEY and CDR2 as SMNVEV (reference sequence). V gave up 5 bases and J gave up 4 bases; unmatched junction bases: 9. This CDR3 spans 15 amino acids. CDR3 sequence: CASSPYRGGGYGYTF. The DNA for the CDR3 is TGTGCCAGCAGTCCTTACAGGGGGGGTGGCTATGGCTACACCTTC.

Turning to this clone: The junction differs from germline at one of its ends, possibly a read error. V and J are TRBV7-8 and TRBJ1-3; 7 positions match TRBD1. Germline V gene sequence: CDR1 SGHVS, CDR2 FQNEAQ. The CDR3 loop spans 15 amino acids. Here the CDR3 reads CASSLVQGTGNTIYF. The CDR3 bases are TGTGCCAGCAGTTTAGTACAGGGGACTGGAAACACCATATATTTT.

Comment on this clone: The sample has other DNA sequences that encode this CDR3 too. V and J are TRBV7-9 and TRBJ1-4; TRBD1 matches 9 bases. After removal of 5 bases from V and 4 bases from J, the junction contained 2 bases not matched to a gene. This CDR3 spans 14 amino acids. The germline CDR1 and CDR2 sequences are SEHNR and FQNEAQ (reference sequence). CDR3 DNA: TGTGCCAGCAGCCCGGGACAGGGTAATGAAAAACTGTTTTTT. It translates to CASSPGQGNEKLFF.

V usage is TRBV14 and J usage is TRBJ1-1, with 7 positions matching TRBD1. CDR1 is SGHDN and CDR2 is FVKESK in the germline V gene. The junction had 5 bases not matched to a gene; V was cut back by 4 bases and J by 0 bases. The CDR3 consists of 15 residues. The CDR3 DNA reads TGTGCCAGCAGCCCCTGGACAGGCATGAACACTGAAGCTTTCTTT. This codes for CASSPWTGMNTEAFF.

The DNA for the CDR3 is TGTGCCAGCAGCCACAGGGGTGATGAGCAGTTCTTC. Its protein product is CASSHRGDEQFF. The chain combines TRBV9 with TRBJ2-1; 7 nucleotides agree with TRBD1. CDR3 length equals 12 residues. V was pared by 4 bases and J by 8 bases, with 3 bases of the junction left unmatched. CDR1 SGDLS and CDR2 YYNGEE come from the germline V gene.

The rearrangement links TRBV7-2 to TRBJ2-3; 11 positions agree with TRBD2. The V gene's germline CDR1 is SGHTA and CDR2 FQGNSA. With 5 bases clipped from V and 2 bases from J, the junction kept 3 bases outside the gene matches. The CDR3 spans 15 residues. CDR3 sequence (DNA): TGTGCCAGCAGCCCGGGACTAGCGGTCACAGATACGCAGTATTTT. Amino acids: CASSPGLAVTDTQYF. Combining the CDR3 with reference TRBV7-2 and TRBJ2-3 gives the whole variable domain GAGVSQSPSNKVTEKGKDVELRCDPISGHTALYWYRQSLGQGLEFLIYFQGNSAPDKSGLPSDRFSAERTGGSVSTLTIQRTQQEDSAVYLCASSPGLAVTDTQYFGPGTRLTVL.

The CDR3 DNA follows: TGCGCCAGCAGCATCTCACTCATGAACACTGAAGCTTTCTTT. Translated, it gives CASSISLMNTEAFF. The chain employs TRBV5-1 and TRBJ1-1; D ambiguous. This CDR3 spans 14 amino acids. Trimming took 4 bases from V and 0 from J, leaving 10 bases between them. Germline V gives CDR1 SGHRS, CDR2 YFSETQ. The variable domain in full, completed from reference TRBV5-1 and TRBJ1-1, reads KAGVTQTPRYLIKTRGQQVTLSCSPISGHRSVSWYQQTPGQGLQFLFEYFSETQRNKGNFPGRFSGRQFSNSRSEMNVSTLELGDSALYLCASSISLMNTEAFFGQGTRLTVV.

This sequence joins TRBV2 and TRBJ2-7; a weak D match, TRBD2 (5 bases). The length of the CDR3 is 12 residues. CDR1 is SNHLY and CDR2 is FYNNEI in the germline V gene. V gave up 6 bases and J gave up 5 bases, with 11 bases separating them. CDR3 loop: CASRGGSNEQYV. DNA for the CDR3: TGTGCCAGCAGAGGAGGATCGAACGAGCAGTACGTC.

This clone has a single count. The gene calls are TRBV3-1 (or the pseudogene TRBV3-2) and TRBJ2-1; D ambiguous. The germline V gene encodes CDR1 LGHDT and CDR2 YNNKEL (reference sequence). Trimming shortened V by 0 bases and J by 5 bases, and 23 bases separated the two germline ends. The CDR3 covers 19 residues. CDR3 residues: CASSQELVRGPNSNNEQFF. The CDR3 coding sequence is TGTGCCAGCAGCCAAGAGCTCGTCCGAGGCCCAAATTCTAACAATGAGCAGTTCTTC.

The chain has TRBV28 and TRBJ1-5; TRBD1 aligns across 12 bases. The V gene end was trimmed by 3 bases and the J gene end by 6 bases; junction bases not matched to a gene: 9. The CDR3 extends over 17 amino acids. Germline-derived CDR1 and CDR2 are MDHEN and SYDVKM. CDR3 coding DNA: TGTGCCAGCAGTTTTCTCGGGACAGGGGGCGTGGGTCAGCCCCAGCATTTT. This gives the protein CASSFLGTGGVGQPQHF.

The chain carries TRBV14 and TRBJ2-1; 8 bases are a match to TRBD2. CDR1 is SGHDN and CDR2 is FVKESK in the germline V gene. After removal of 8 bases from V and 12 bases from J, the junction contained 9 bases not matched to a gene. This CDR3 contains 12 residues. CDR3: CASAPGTSAQFF. The CDR3 DNA sequence: TGTGCCAGCGCCCCGGGGACTAGTGCGCAGTTCTTC.

J is TRBJ1-6 and V is TRBV30, with TRBD1 matching 7 bases. The J segment lost 8 bases and the V segment lost 1 base, leaving 2 bases of the junction unmatched. This CDR3 contains 13 residues. Germline values: CDR1 GTSNPN, CDR2 SVGIG (reference sequence). In DNA, the CDR3 is TGTGCCTGGAGTGCAGGACAGGATTCACCCCTCCACTTT. Its protein is CAWSAGQDSPLHF.

The chain is built from TRBV6-1 and TRBJ1-1; D is uncertain. Germline V lookup: CDR1 MNHNS, CDR2 SASEGT. Trimming left V 3 bases short and J 10 bases short, with 15 bases between. The CDR3 is made up of 13 amino acids. For the CDR3, the DNA is TGTGCCAGCAGTGACCCCACCGGGGTCAGAGCTTTCTTT. This translates into CASSDPTGVRAFF.

The V call is TRBV5-4, the J call TRBJ1-2; 8 positions agree with TRBD1. The CDR3 length is 17 residues. From germline, CDR1 is SGHNT and CDR2 YYREEE (reference sequence). The ends lost 0 bases at V and 0 bases at J; junction bases unmatched: 7. CDR3 in amino acids: CASSLAPQGASNYGYTF. For the CDR3, the DNA is TGTGCCAGCAGCTTGGCGCCCCAGGGGGCGTCTAACTATGGCTACACCTTC.

The V call is TRBV7-2, the J call TRBJ2-1; maybe TRBD1 (7 bases). V was pared by 5 bases and J by 4 bases, with 18 bases between. The CDR3 spans 16 residues. The germline V gene encodes CDR1 SGHTA and CDR2 FQGNSA. In DNA, the CDR3 is TGTGCCAGCAGCCAAGGCGGGGCAGGGGGTTACAATGAGCAGTTCTTC. It translates to CASSQGGAGGYNEQFF.

This sequence joins TRBV4-1 and TRBJ2-1; TRBD2 agrees at 10 bases. V dropped 6 bases and J dropped 2; count of bases not matched to a gene: 4. The CDR3 contains 15 residues. CDR1 MGHRA and CDR2 YSYEKL come from the germline V gene. CDR3 nucleotides: TGCGCCAGCAGACCTAGCGGGGGTACCTACAATGAGCAGTTCTTC. As protein: CASRPSGGTYNEQFF.

This clone occurred once. The chain couples TRBV30 to TRBJ1-1; possible D gene TRBD1, 5 bases. The germline CDR1 and CDR2 sequences are GTSNPN and SVGIG (reference sequence). This CDR3 contains 14 residues. Trimming removed 0 bases at V and 3 bases at J, with 11 bases between. The CDR3 nucleotides read TGTGCCTGGAGTGTACTGGACACCTACACTGAAGCTTTCTTT. This codes for CAWSVLDTYTEAFF.

The chain uses TRBV30 and TRBJ1-2, with a weak D call TRBD1 (5 bases). There are 13 residues in the CDR3. CDR1 and CDR2 from the germline V gene are GTSNPN and SVGIG (reference sequence). V was clipped by 3 bases and J by 3 bases, with 11 bases between them. DNA for the CDR3: TGTGCCTGGAGCCGGGGGTTCGACTATGGCTACACCTTC. Translated: CAWSRGFDYGYTF.

The chain uses TRBV9 and TRBJ2-5; 14 bases line up with TRBD2. The CDR3 consists of 16 residues. CDR1 and CDR2 (germline): SGDLS, YYNGEE. Trimming at V came to 3 bases and at J to 5 bases, leaving 6 bases not matched to a gene. CDR3 in DNA: TGTGCCAGCAGCGCCGGGACTAGCGGGAGACAGGAGACCCAGTACTTC. Its protein product is CASSAGTSGRQETQYF.

The rearrangement links TRBV7-9 to TRBJ2-3; D might be TRBD2 (6 bases). Germline lookup yields CDR1 SEHNR and CDR2 FQNEAQ (reference sequence). V shed 4 bases and J shed 1 base, with 15 bases lying between them. The CDR3 is made up of 16 amino acids. As DNA, the CDR3 is TGTGCCAGCAGCTCCGACGGGGGTCTCGGCACAGATACGCAGTATTTT. Translating gives CASSSDGGLGTDTQYF. The entire variable domain, with the rest obtained from reference TRBV7-9 and TRBJ2-3, is as follows: DTGVSQNPRHKITKRGQNVTFRCDPISEHNRLYWYRQTLGQGPEFLTYFQNEAQLEKSRLLSDRFSAERPKGSFSTLEIQRTEQGDSAMYLCASSSDGGLGTDTQYFGPGTRLTVL.

This clone appeared a single time. The V call is TRBV11-3, the J call TRBJ2-7; D may be TRBD1 (5 bases). The ends were cut back, 0 bases at V and 0 bases at J, with 6 bases in the middle. Germline V gives CDR1 SGHNT, CDR2 YENEEA. CDR3 size: 14 residues. DNA of the CDR3: TGTGCCAGCAGCTTAGAAGGGGTCTCCTACGAGCAGTACTTC. It translates to CASSLEGVSYEQYF. Full variable domain (outside the CDR3, taken from reference TRBV11-3 and TRBJ2-7): EAGVVQSPRYKIIEKKQPVAFWCNPISGHNTLYWYLQNLGQGPELLIRYENEEAVDDSQLPKDRFSAERLKGVDSTLKIQPAELGDSAVYLCASSLEGVSYEQYFGPGTRLTVT.

This chain uses TRBV6-5 with TRBJ1-1, with 9 bases fitting TRBD1. CDR1 and CDR2 (germline): MNHEY, SVGAGI. The CDR3 has 14 residues. After removal of 8 bases from V and 4 bases from J, the junction contained 8 bases not matched to a gene. This CDR3 is CASPQGAPSTEAFF. In nucleotides, the CDR3 is TGTGCCAGCCCACAGGGGGCGCCTAGCACTGAAGCTTTCTTT.